A selection of T cell receptor beta chains follows, all from one sample in a study of T cells in Graves' hyperthyroidism and ophthalmopathy. One entry per CDR3 protein, called by TCRdb with MiXCR from the multiplex PCR reads. Altogether fewer than 900,000 distinct CDR3 sequences are present, about 17% being singletons, with the ten largest covering about a sixth. Material: blood. The receptors come from a woman in her forties or fifties with Graves' hyperthyroidism that later progressed to Graves' ophthalmopathy. The conserved cysteine and the conserved F or W are not part of the CDR3 here.

>TRBV5-1|TRBJ1-5
ASSLEPTGLGQPQH
>TRBV7-2|TRBJ2-1
ASSLAAGTHNEQF
>TRBV20-1|TRBJ1-5
SALTGGVGSQPQH
>TRBV4-1|TRBJ1-5
ASSQIGQGDVGNQPQH
>TRBV2|TRBJ1-2
ASSELYAPGGHGYT
>TRBV7-9|TRBJ2-3
ASSLGYQLDTQY
>TRBV27|TRBJ1-4
ASSFGPGVNEKLF
>TRBV15|TRBJ2-5
ATLPGQGQETQY
>TRBV5-1|TRBJ2-1
ASSLVSGGINEQF
>TRBV12-3/TRBV12-4|TRBJ2-5
ASRTRLAGETQY